Shown below are 24 T cell receptor beta chains from a single sample sequenced in a study of shared clonotypes between healthy human individuals. The assay was immunoSEQ multiplex PCR, and TCRdb's table has in-frame clones only and misses some. The sample has some 1.5 million clones; around 98% are singletons. The sample was naive CD4+ T cells sorted from blood. The subset: CD45RA+ positively selected. The receptors were gathered from a man younger than 40 in good health.

This chain links TRBV4-1 with TRBJ2-3; TRBD1 might be the D (6 bases). The CDR3 spans 14 residues. Trimming cost V 2 bases and J 1 base, with 7 bases left between them. Germline-derived CDR1 and CDR2 are MGHRA and YSYEKL. The CDR3 DNA reads TGCGCCAGCAGCCAAAGACAGGGCACAGATACGCAGTATTTT. Translating it yields CASSQRQGTDTQYF.

This sequence joins TRBV2 and TRBJ2-5; TRBD2 matches 8 bases. With V trimmed by 2 bases and J by 4 bases, 0 bases remained unmatched. Germline CDR1 reads SNHLY; CDR2 reads FYNNEI. The CDR3 contains 13 residues. As DNA, the CDR3 is TGTGCCAGCAGTGAACGGGGGGGAGAGACCCAGTACTTC. Translation: CASSERGGETQYF.

The CDR3: CASSRSLAGDPYEQYF. CDR3 DNA: TGTGCCAGCAGCAGGAGCTTAGCGGGGGACCCCTACGAGCAGTACTTC. The chain joins TRBV5-4 to TRBJ2-7, with 9 bases aligning to TRBD2. Germline lookup yields CDR1 SGHNT and CDR2 YYREEE (reference sequence). V trimming: 4 bases; J trimming: 2 bases; junction bases outside the gene matches: 10. The CDR3 contains 16 residues.

The genes are TRBV28 and TRBJ2-3, with D maybe TRBD2 (5 bases). V gave up 3 bases and J gave up 6 bases, with 13 bases separating them. This CDR3 contains 14 residues. The germline gives CDR1 MDHEN, CDR2 SYDVKM. The CDR3 DNA follows: TGTGCCAGCAGTTTTGCGGGTCTAGGGGATACGCAGTATTTT. This gives the protein CASSFAGLGDTQYF.

To note about this clone: This specimen includes other DNA sequences encoding the same CDR3. V gene TRBV10-3 combines with J gene TRBJ2-5; D may be TRBD1 or TRBD2 (5 bases each). This CDR3 has 12 amino acids. CDR1 is ENHRY and CDR2 is SYGVKD in the germline V gene. Trimming left V 7 bases short and J 5 bases short, with 11 bases between. This CDR3 is CAIKGSGETQYF. CDR3 sequence (DNA): TGTGCCATCAAGGGGAGTGGGGAGACCCAGTACTTC.

The chain joins TRBV19 to TRBJ1-5; D is unclear. This CDR3 is built from 18 residues. V dropped 6 bases and J dropped 0 bases, with 21 bases sitting between them. Germline V gene sequence: CDR1 LNHDA, CDR2 SQIVND (reference sequence). The CDR3 region is CASRTTGAGGSSNQPQHF. Written as DNA, the CDR3 is TGTGCCAGTAGGACGACCGGAGCCGGCGGGAGTAGCAATCAGCCCCAGCATTTT.

This sequence joins TRBV18 and TRBJ1-2; a possible D gene is TRBD1 (5 bases). V lost 6 bases and J 7 bases, leaving 18 bases between the germline ends. The CDR3 has 14 residues. Germline lookup yields CDR1 KGHSH and CDR2 LQKENI. CDR3 nucleotide sequence: TGTGCCAGCTCCCCGGTCGAGGGGCTGGGTGGCTACACCTTC. This sequence encodes CASSPVEGLGGYTF. The full variable domain, rest sourced from reference TRBV18 and TRBJ1-2, is NAGVMQNPRHLVRRRGQEARLRCSPMKGHSHVYWYRQLPEEGLKFMVYLQKENIIDESGMPKERFSAEFPKEGPSILRIQQVVRGDSAAYFCASSPVEGLGGYTFGSGTRLTVV.

The V call is TRBV29-1, the J call TRBJ2-1; 7 bases map to TRBD2. Per the germline V gene, CDR1 is SQVTM and CDR2 is ANQGSEA. After removal of 4 bases from V and 9 bases from J, the junction contained 12 bases not matched to a gene. The CDR3 consists of 14 residues. The CDR3 nucleotides read TGCAGCGTTGGGTTTGCGCGGGAGTTCGGTGAGCAGTTCTTC. It specifies CSVGFAREFGEQFF.

The chain is built from TRBV4-1 and TRBJ2-7, with 12 bases fitting TRBD2. V shed 3 bases and J 2 bases; nucleotides not matched to a gene: 11. The CDR3 spans 18 residues. CDR1 MGHRA and CDR2 YSYEKL come from the germline V gene. The CDR3: CASSHLPPLAGGAYEQYF. The CDR3 DNA follows: TGCGCCAGCAGCCACTTACCCCCACTAGCGGGAGGCGCCTACGAGCAGTACTTC.

This sequence joins TRBV5-6 and TRBJ1-4, with D maybe TRBD1 (5 bases). The CDR3 runs 16 residues. V was pared by 0 bases and J by 7 bases, with 16 bases between. Germline V lookup: CDR1 SGHDT, CDR2 YYEEEE. Written as DNA, the CDR3 is TGTGCCAGCAGCTTGGGCAGGGTCGGTCTGGCTGAAAAACTGTTTTTT. It translates to CASSLGRVGLAEKLFF.

The chain is built from TRBV11-2 and TRBJ1-2; 9 bases fit TRBD1. There are 16 residues in the CDR3. From germline, CDR1 is SGHAT and CDR2 FQNNGV. J lost 3 bases, V lost 1 base, and 6 bases had no gene match. The CDR3 region has the DNA TGTGCCAGCAGCTTAGGGACAGGGGTTCGGGACTATGGCTACACCTTC. Protein: CASSLGTGVRDYGYTF.

The V and J genes are TRBV7-9 and TRBJ2-7, with TRBD2 matching 7 bases. The CDR3 covers 11 residues. The germline CDR1 and CDR2 sequences are SEHNR and FQNEAQ (reference sequence). The V and J ends lost 7 bases and 7 bases, in that order; junction bases with no gene match: 4. This chain's CDR3 is CASTYGGEQYF. The CDR3 nucleotides are TGTGCCAGCACATACGGGGGGGAGCAGTACTTC.

The chain links TRBV7-2 to TRBJ1-5, with D perhaps matching TRBD1 (6 bases). V was trimmed by 1 base and J by 3 bases, leaving 13 bases between them. Germline V gives CDR1 SGHTA, CDR2 FQGNSA. This CDR3 contains 16 residues. The CDR3 reads CASSLEVPGVNQPQHF. The CDR3 DNA sequence: TGTGCCAGCAGCTTAGAGGTCCCAGGGGTCAATCAGCCCCAGCATTTT. Full variable domain (outside the CDR3, taken from reference TRBV7-2 and TRBJ1-5): GAGVSQSPSNKVTEKGKDVELRCDPISGHTALYWYRQSLGQGLEFLIYFQGNSAPDKSGLPSDRFSAERTGGSVSTLTIQRTQQEDSAVYLCASSLEVPGVNQPQHFGDGTRLSIL.

The V gene is TRBV2, the J gene TRBJ1-5; 8 positions match TRBD1. Losses at the gene ends were 3 bases for V and 4 bases for J; bases not matched to a gene: 8. The germline V gene has CDR1 SNHLY and CDR2 FYNNEI. The length of the CDR3 is 16 residues. In DNA, the CDR3 is TGTGCCAGCAGTGACCCCGGACAGGGAGTTAATCAGCCCCAGCATTTT. As protein: CASSDPGQGVNQPQHF.

J is TRBJ2-7 and V is TRBV9; 10 bases fit TRBD1. Unmatched junction bases numbered 6, after V lost 0 bases and J lost 3 bases. The CDR3 runs 16 residues. The germline V gene has CDR1 SGDLS and CDR2 YYNGEE. CDR3 protein: CASSVGDRGRYYEQYF. The CDR3, as DNA: TGTGCCAGCAGCGTAGGGGACAGGGGTAGATACTACGAGCAGTACTTC.

The CDR3 spells CASSYSPRPYNEQFF. The CDR3 nucleotides read TGTGCCAGCAGCTACTCTCCCCGGCCCTACAATGAGCAGTTCTTC. The V and J genes are TRBV11-3 and TRBJ2-1; no firm D call. Trimming left V 4 bases short and J 2 bases short, with 12 bases between. The CDR3 is 15 amino acids. Germline lookup yields CDR1 SGHNT and CDR2 YENEEA.

The V gene is TRBV11-2, the J gene TRBJ1-2; D remains ambiguous. The V end lost 1 base, the J end lost 10 bases, and 19 bases lay between the germline ends. Germline CDR1 SGHAT, CDR2 FQNNGV. This CDR3 is built from 15 residues. The CDR3 region is CASSLAPPGGEPYTF. CDR3 nucleotides: TGTGCCAGCAGCTTAGCGCCCCCGGGAGGAGAGCCCTACACCTTC.

The chain joins TRBV11-2 to TRBJ2-7; TRBD1 is a possible D gene (6 bases). V was shortened by 5 bases and J by 4 bases, with 18 bases between the two germline ends. Germline CDR1 reads SGHAT; CDR2 reads FQNNGV. The CDR3 runs to 15 residues. CDR3 amino acids: CASSPFTGNIYEQYF. CDR3 DNA: TGTGCCAGCAGCCCCTTTACAGGGAATATATACGAGCAGTACTTC.

The V and J genes are TRBV15 and TRBJ1-5, with unresolved D. Trimming took 5 bases from V and 2 from J, leaving 16 bases between them. Germline V gives CDR1 LNHNV, CDR2 YYDKDF (reference sequence). This CDR3 contains 16 residues. Here the CDR3 DNA reads TGTGCCACCAGCCGACGACAATCCTTAGGCAATCAGCCCCAGCATTTT. It encodes CATSRRQSLGNQPQHF.

This chain uses TRBV9 with TRBJ1-2; D ambiguous. Trimming took off 0 bases at V and 4 bases at J, with 16 bases between the two ends. CDR1 is SGDLS and CDR2 is YYNGEE in the germline V gene. The CDR3 loop spans 16 amino acids. CDR3 in DNA: TGTGCCAGCAGCGTAGACCCATGGCAGGCCGGCTATGGCTACACCTTC. This gives the protein CASSVDPWQAGYGYTF.

The V call is TRBV5-4, the J call TRBJ1-4; D uncertain. With 5 bases removed from V and 7 bases from J, the gap between germline ends came to 12 bases. The CDR3 is 13 amino acids. The germline gives CDR1 SGHNT, CDR2 YYREEE (reference sequence). The DNA of the CDR3 is TGTGCCAGCAGGGCCGGCAGGACTGAAAAACTGTTTTTT. This gives the protein CASRAGRTEKLFF.

The V and J genes are TRBV10-1 and TRBJ1-3, with D maybe TRBD1 (5 bases). This CDR3 comprises 15 residues. Germline V gene lookup returns CDR1 WNHNN and CDR2 SYGVQD (reference sequence). The V gene lost 3 bases and the J gene lost 0 bases, with 9 bases spanning the gap. Written as DNA, the CDR3 is TGCGCCAGCAGTGACGGACATAACTCTGGAAACACCATATATTTT. Translating it yields CASSDGHNSGNTIYF.

The gene calls are TRBV6-1 and TRBJ2-7; no reliable D call. The CDR3 consists of 14 residues. V gave up 9 bases and J gave up 6 bases, with 21 bases separating them. CDR1 is MNHNS and CDR2 is SASEGT in the germline V gene. The CDR3 loop is CARERDGQFVEQYF. Here the CDR3 DNA reads TGTGCCAGGGAAAGGGATGGGCAGTTTGTCGAGCAGTACTTC.

This sequence joins TRBV7-2 and TRBJ2-5; the match to TRBD1 covers 7 bases. Germline CDR1 is SGHTA and CDR2 is FQGNSA. The CDR3 has 14 amino acids. The junction had 5 bases not matched to a gene; V was cut back by 5 bases and J by 2 bases. CDR3 bases: TGTGCCAGCAGCGCAGGGACAGCTCAAGAGACCCAGTACTTC. Its protein product is CASSAGTAQETQYF.